What follows describes a single T cell receptor beta chain. Its matching antigen is unknown. V lost 0 bases and J lost 3, with 9 bases in between. This CDR3 comprises 14 residues. The germline V gene encodes CDR1 SGHKS and CDR2 YYEKEE (reference sequence). These data belong to a study of cytomegalovirus exposure and HLA in healthy donors. Researchers ran the PCR with 60 Vbeta and 13 Jbeta primers. Here immunoSEQ multiplex PCR was the method, and the copy in TCRdb shows in-frame clones only, minus some. This table holds over 150,000 clones, around 83% found once. Findings and caveats of the study: A later analysis found most CMV-associated TCR beta chains apparently HLA-restricted. Association with HLA alleles at 0.05 false discovery rate was found for around 17,000 TCR beta sequences in a later analysis.

The chain has TRBV5-5 and TRBJ1-1; D might be TRBD1 (5 bases). This sequence was found in a young man in good health and CMV-seropositive. Sequencing used PBMCs. Written as DNA, the CDR3 is TGTGCCAGCAGCTTGGTAGACAGATACACTGAAGCTTTCTTT. This encodes CASSLVDRYTEAFF.